These 22 T cell receptor beta chains were all obtained from the same sample, sequenced in a study of blood T cell repertoires in COVID-19 (TCRdb year 2020). Library preparation was by the immunoSEQ multiplex PCR assay. This is the immuneACCESS table as TCRdb keeps it, with only in-frame sequences that have V and J called. A part of the clones is gone; compared with another copy, unresolved V genes explain less than half, and the rest is unexplained. This sample gives 350,000 to 550,000 clones in total; about 85% of them show up just once. Together, the top ten hold under 2% of the sample. Material for sequencing was PBMCs or T cells enriched from blood (not recorded which). The receptors were gathered from a woman aged 18 to 35 with acute COVID-19.

By frequency in the sample, this clone is medium-sized. The chain combines TRBV10-2 with TRBJ2-7, with D perhaps TRBD2 (6 bases). There are 12 residues in the CDR3. Germline loops: CDR1 WSHSY, CDR2 SAAADI. The V gene lost 6 bases and the J gene lost 3 bases, with 9 bases spanning the gap. The CDR3: CASRRRDYEQYF. DNA for the CDR3: TGCGCCAGCAGACGGAGGGACTACGAGCAGTACTTC.

The chain employs TRBV6-5 and TRBJ1-2; 10 nucleotides align to TRBD1. The V gene's germline CDR1 is MNHEY and CDR2 SVGAGI. After removal of 5 bases from V and 6 bases from J, the junction contained 6 bases not matched to a gene. This CDR3 has 14 residues. The CDR3 sequence: CASSPTGQGNGYTF. The CDR3 bases are TGTGCCAGCAGTCCTACGGGACAGGGGAATGGCTACACCTTC.

CDR3 sequence reads: CASSKPPGLYEQYF. As DNA, the CDR3 is TGTGCCAGCAGCAAACCCCCAGGGCTTTACGAGCAGTACTTC. J is TRBJ2-7 and V is TRBV21-1; the table's D gene call, TRBD1, was not cross checked with the DNA. TRBV21-1 is an annotated pseudogene. This CDR3 contains 14 residues.

This clone was recorded once. J is TRBJ2-7 and V is TRBV19; D possibly corresponds to TRBD1 (6 bases). This CDR3 has 16 amino acids. Per germline, CDR1 LNHDA and CDR2 SQIVND (reference sequence). The V end was cut by 3 bases, the J end by 0 bases, with 15 bases between. The CDR3 bases are TGTGCCAGTAGTATTACCGGACAGCCGGGCTCCTACGAGCAGTACTTC. Amino acid sequence: CASSITGQPGSYEQYF.

The rearrangement joins TRBV4-1 to TRBJ2-5; 7 bases line up with TRBD1. This CDR3 region has 16 residues. Losses at the gene ends were 1 base for V and 5 bases for J; bases not matched to a gene: 10. Germline V gene lookup returns CDR1 MGHRA and CDR2 YSYEKL. The CDR3 DNA sequence: TGCGCCAGCAGCCAAGGCGACAGGGCTCTCGGGGAGACCCAGTACTTC. Residues: CASSQGDRALGETQYF.

Regarding this clone: The same CDR3 also results from other DNA sequences found in this sample. This rearrangement joins TRBV28 to TRBJ2-7; D remains unclear. Germline assignment: CDR1 MDHEN and CDR2 SYDVKM. This CDR3 is built from 13 residues. V lost 2 bases and J lost 3, with 8 bases in between. This CDR3 is CASSLPGSYEQYF. CDR3 nucleotides: TGTGCCAGCAGTTTACCGGGTAGCTACGAGCAGTACTTC.

This clone was detected once. V usage is TRBV3-1 (or the pseudogene TRBV3-2) and J usage is TRBJ2-5, with D perhaps TRBD2 (5 bases). The V end lost 3 bases, the J end lost 2 bases, and 10 bases lay between the germline ends. CDR3 size: 14 residues. The germline V gene encodes CDR1 LGHDT and CDR2 YNNKEL (reference sequence). CDR3 residues: CASSHPGEQETQYF. The CDR3, as DNA: TGTGCCAGCAGCCACCCCGGGGAACAAGAGACCCAGTACTTC.

As DNA, the CDR3 is TGTGCCAGCTCGCCAAGGCTCACAGCCACCTACGAGCAGTACTTC. This gives the protein CASSPRLTATYEQYF. The gene calls are TRBV18 and TRBJ2-7; D call uncertain. CDR1 is KGHSH and CDR2 is LQKENI in the germline V gene. V shed 6 bases and J shed 2 bases, with 17 bases lying between them. CDR3 length: 15 amino acids.

The chain has TRBV3-1 (or the pseudogene TRBV3-2) and TRBJ2-1; D is possibly TRBD2 (6 bases). The length of the CDR3 is 15 residues. Looked up from germline, CDR1 is LGHDT and CDR2 is YNNKEL (reference sequence). Trimming shortened V by 1 base and J by 1 base, and 8 bases separated the two germline ends. CDR3 coding DNA: TGTGCCAGCAGCCAAGTGGCGGGGTCCTACAATGAGCAGTTCTTC. Encoded protein: CASSQVAGSYNEQFF.

V and J are TRBV5-5 and TRBJ2-3; TRBD1 might be the D (5 bases). The CDR3 sequence is 15 residues long. Per germline, CDR1 SGHKS and CDR2 YYEKEE (reference sequence). V dropped 1 base and J dropped 0 bases, with 9 bases sitting between them. The CDR3 loop is CASSLYGQSTDTQYF. The CDR3 coding sequence is TGTGCCAGCAGCTTGTACGGACAAAGCACAGATACGCAGTATTTT. Full variable domain (outside the CDR3, taken from reference TRBV5-5 and TRBJ2-3): DAGVTQSPTHLIKTRGQQVTLRCSPISGHKSVSWYQQVLGQGPQFIFQYYEKEERGRGNFPDRFSARQFPNYSSELNVNALLLGDSALYLCASSLYGQSTDTQYFGPGTRLTVL.

This chain links TRBV9 with TRBJ2-7, with 9 bases lining up with TRBD1. V was pared by 3 bases and J by 7 bases, with 5 bases of the junction left unmatched. The CDR3 sequence is 13 residues long. Germline CDR1 and CDR2: SGDLS and YYNGEE. This CDR3 is CASSGPGTGEQYF. In DNA form, the CDR3 reads TGTGCCAGCAGCGGGCCCGGGACAGGGGAGCAGTACTTC. The entire variable domain, with the rest obtained from reference TRBV9 and TRBJ2-7, is as follows: DSGVTQTPKHLITATGQRVTLRCSPRSGDLSVYWYQQSLDQGLQFLIQYYNGEERAKGNILERFSAQQFPDLHSELNLSSLELGDSALYFCASSGPGTGEQYFGPGTRLTVT.

J is TRBJ1-4 and V is TRBV19; 8 nucleotides line up with TRBD1. This CDR3 has 15 residues. V shed 3 bases and J 8 bases; nucleotides not matched to a gene: 8. Per the germline V gene, CDR1 is LNHDA and CDR2 is SQIVND (reference sequence). In nucleotides, the CDR3 is TGTGCCAGTAGTATTCCGGGACAGGTGGGCGAAAAACTGTTTTTT. As protein: CASSIPGQVGEKLFF.

CDR3 sequence (DNA): TGTGCCAGCAGCAAAGTGGTGGCAGGGGTAACAGATACGCAGTATTTT. Translation: CASSKVVAGVTDTQYF. The chain employs TRBV7-2 and TRBJ2-3; tentatively, D is TRBD1 (6 bases). The CDR3 consists of 16 residues. The ends were cut back, 5 bases at V and 3 bases at J, with 18 bases in the middle. Germline-derived CDR1 and CDR2 are SGHTA and FQGNSA.

The V gene is TRBV28, the J gene TRBJ2-3; a weak D match, TRBD2 (6 bases). There are 17 residues in the CDR3. Germline V gene data show CDR1 as MDHEN and CDR2 as SYDVKM. With 5 bases removed from V and 0 bases from J, the gap between germline ends came to 18 bases. The CDR3 protein is CASSATDGRGSTDTQYF. In DNA, the CDR3 is TGTGCCAGCAGTGCCACTGACGGGCGGGGAAGCACAGATACGCAGTATTTT.

The V gene is TRBV7-2, the J gene TRBJ2-7, with 8 positions matching TRBD1. Germline V gene data show CDR1 as SGHTA and CDR2 as FQGNSA. The CDR3 is 15 amino acids. The ends lost 1 base at V and 0 bases at J; junction bases unmatched: 2. The CDR3 region is CASSLGTGNSYEQYF. The CDR3 region has the DNA TGTGCCAGCAGCTTAGGGACAGGGAACTCCTACGAGCAGTACTTC.

This clone was seen once. As DNA, the CDR3 is TGCGCCAGCAGCCAAGGGGGACAGATTGGAAACACCATATATTTT. Translated: CASSQGGQIGNTIYF. J is TRBJ1-3 and V is TRBV4-1; 7 nucleotides match TRBD1. The germline CDR1 and CDR2 sequences are MGHRA and YSYEKL. J was trimmed by 3 bases and V by 1 base; bases with no gene match: 3. This CDR3 spans 15 amino acids.

The gene calls are TRBV3-1 (or the pseudogene TRBV3-2) and TRBJ2-7, with a weak D call TRBD1 (6 bases). Germline V gene sequence: CDR1 LGHDT, CDR2 YNNKEL (reference sequence). CDR3 length: 15 amino acids. Trimming removed 1 base from V and 4 bases from J, with 14 bases in between. Written as DNA, the CDR3 is TGTGCCAGCAGCCAAGGAGGAACAGGGACGTACGAGCAGTACTTC. This encodes CASSQGGTGTYEQYF.

This chain connects TRBV27 to TRBJ2-3; D remains unclear. Germline lookup yields CDR1 MNHEY and CDR2 SMNVEV (reference sequence). The CDR3 is 12 amino acids. Trimming removed 4 bases from V and 4 bases from J, with 6 bases in between. The CDR3 is CASSSRSDTQYF. The CDR3 nucleotides are TGTGCCAGCAGTTCGAGATCAGATACGCAGTATTTT.

This rearrangement joins TRBV27 to TRBJ1-2, with 8 bases lining up with TRBD1. The CDR3 loop spans 14 amino acids. The junction had 8 bases not matched to a gene; V was cut back by 3 bases and J by 8 bases. CDR1 and CDR2 from the germline V gene are MNHEY and SMNVEV (reference sequence). The DNA of the CDR3 is TGTGCCAGCAGTTTCCTAGGGACAGGCGGGGGCTACACCTTC. Amino acid sequence: CASSFLGTGGGYTF.

DNA of the CDR3: TGCGCCAGCAGCCAAGGGCAGGGCGGTGAAAAACTGTTTTTT. As protein: CASSQGQGGEKLFF. The chain employs TRBV4-3 and TRBJ1-4; D possibly corresponds to TRBD1 (5 bases). V lost 1 base and J lost 7, with 10 bases in between. Germline CDR1 LGHNA, CDR2 YSLEER. The CDR3 has 14 residues.

CDR3 region: CASSLMESSYEQYF. DNA of the CDR3: TGCGCCAGCAGTTTGATGGAGAGCTCCTACGAGCAGTACTTC. The chain uses TRBV5-1 and TRBJ2-7; D is unclear. CDR3 size: 14 residues. Germline values: CDR1 SGHRS, CDR2 YFSETQ. Between the trimmed V and J ends, which lost 5 bases and 0 bases, there was a span of 12 bases. The complete variable domain, with remaining parts taken from reference TRBV5-1 and TRBJ2-7, reads KAGVTQTPRYLIKTRGQQVTLSCSPISGHRSVSWYQQTPGQGLQFLFEYFSETQRNKGNFPGRFSGRQFSNSRSEMNVSTLELGDSALYLCASSLMESSYEQYFGPGTRLTVT.

V gene TRBV5-4 combines with J gene TRBJ1-2; 8 bases are a match to TRBD1. Looked up from germline, CDR1 is SGHNT and CDR2 is YYREEE (reference sequence). The trim removed 4 bases at V and 0 bases at J, leaving 5 bases unmatched. CDR3 length: 15 amino acids. CDR3 coding DNA: TGTGCCAGCAGCGCAGAGACAGGGGCTAACTATGGCTACACCTTC. Protein product: CASSAETGANYGYTF.